The entry below gives a single T cell receptor (beta chain) sequence along with its context. The antigen remains undetermined. V was cut by 1 base and J by 6 bases, with 14 bases left in between. CDR1 is SGHAT, CDR2 FQNNGV, per germline. The CDR3 covers 15 residues. This specimen comes from a study of beta chain features in type 1 diabetes. Study-wide background: When patients were set against healthy donors, age, gender and cell yields were similar. Overall study results and limits: PCR, the amplification step, might favor shorter templates, equally in patients and controls. More deletions and fewer insertions at VDJ junctions were seen in type 1 diabetes patients. Among patients with Type 1 diabetes, TCRB CDR3s were moderately but significantly shorter in every one of the four CD4+ subsets.

Expressed TCRB transcripts got sequenced, as all isolated RNA was reverse transcribed. TCRdb keeps only in-frame clones here, not all; method: immunoSEQ multiplex PCR. The sample comprises hundreds of thousands of clones, about 14% of which are singletons, and 0.035% to 0.04% rests with the top ten. The specimen was naive CD4+ T cells from blood. This TCR came from a man younger than 30 with type 1 diabetes. The chain employs TRBV11-2 and TRBJ2-3, with D tentatively TRBD1 (5 bases). The CDR3 region has the DNA TGTGCCAGCAGCTTAGGATCCACAGCAGGGGATACGCAGTATTTT. Its translation: CASSLGSTAGDTQYF.